A selection of T cell receptor beta chains follows, all from one sample in a study of blood T cell repertoires in COVID-19. Measured with immunoSEQ multiplex PCR; TCRdb has only the in-frame clones, and not every one. The sample carries under 200,000 clones, 65% to 80% recorded once. The sample consisted of peripheral blood. These receptors were obtained from a man aged 55 to 70 with acute or convalescent COVID-19. Each CDR3 is given with its conserved first and last residue. Each record gives: D gene, V gene, clone size, J gene, CDR3 protein, CDR3 DNA. D genes are given only for firm matches. For some rows the clone size is stated as once, few or many, or as a class when expanded; others skip it.

TRBD2	TRBV10-3	.	TRBJ2-5	CAISATSGGYQETQYF	TGTGCCATCAGTGCCACTAGCGGGGGGTACCAAGAGACCCAGTACTTC
TRBD2	TRBV6-4	.	TRBJ2-2	CASRGVILAGGSTGELFF	TGTGCCAGCAGAGGGGTTATACTAGCGGGGGGGTCCACCGGGGAGCTGTTTTTT
TRBD1	TRBV9	.	TRBJ2-2	CASSVRTGGTGELFF	TGTGCCAGCAGCGTAAGGACAGGGGGGACCGGGGAGCTGTTTTTT
.	TRBV5-1	.	TRBJ2-4	CASSLDPIRGPRDKNIQYF	TGCGCCAGCAGCTTGGACCCAATTAGAGGCCCCAGGGACAAAAACATTCAGTACTTC
.	TRBV25-1	few	TRBJ1-5	CASGRTGPQHF	TGTGCCAGCGGCCGTACGGGGCCCCAGCATTTT
TRBD1	TRBV19	.	TRBJ1-5	CASSGTGGHNQPQHF	TGTGCCAGTAGTGGAACAGGGGGTCACAATCAGCCCCAGCATTTT
.	TRBV27	.	TRBJ1-6	CASSTGTFPSPLHF	TGTGCCAGCAGTACCGGGACATTTCCCTCACCCCTCCACTTT
.	TRBV7-6	.	TRBJ1-1	CASSLAGPMNTEAFF	TGTGCCAGCAGCTTGGCGGGACCGATGAACACTGAAGCTTTCTTT
TRBD2	TRBV3-1/TRBV3-2	.	TRBJ2-5	CASSQGSGGAETQYF	TGTGCCAGCAGCCAAGGGAGCGGGGGGGCGGAGACCCAGTACTTC
.	TRBV27	.	TRBJ2-2	CASSSREPRTGELFF	TGTGCCAGCAGTTCCCGGGAGCCAAGGACCGGGGAGCTGTTTTTT
TRBD1	TRBV7-8	few	TRBJ2-1	CASSWTGGGEQFF	TGTGCCAGCAGCTGGACAGGGGGAGGTGAGCAGTTCTTC
TRBD1	TRBV18	.	TRBJ2-7	CASSKGTEYEQYF	TGTGCCAGCTCAAAAGGGACAGAATACGAGCAGTACTTC
TRBD1	TRBV11-2	few	TRBJ2-7	CASSLDGWTGGHEQYF	TGTGCCAGCAGCTTAGATGGATGGACAGGGGGCCACGAGCAGTACTTC
TRBD1	TRBV5-6	.	TRBJ2-7	CASSLAGTGEWYEQYF	TGTGCCAGCAGCCTCGCCGGGACAGGGGAGTGGTACGAGCAGTACTTC
.	TRBV19	.	TRBJ1-1	CASSKQGGNTEAFF	TGTGCCAGTAGTAAGCAGGGTGGTAACACTGAAGCTTTCTTT
.	TRBV5-1	.	TRBJ1-2	CASSQQDSIYGYTF	TGCGCCAGCAGCCAACAGGATTCCATCTATGGCTACACCTTC
.	TRBV11-1	once	TRBJ1-2	CASSLAGANYGYTF	TGTGCCAGCAGCTTAGCAGGGGCCAACTATGGCTACACCTTC
TRBD1	TRBV7-9	once	TRBJ1-6	CASSPGRGRDNSPLHF	TGTGCCAGCAGCCCCGGGAGGGGGCGAGATAATTCACCCCTCCACTTT
.	TRBV29-1	.	TRBJ1-5	CSASQGREPQHF	TGCAGCGCCTCACAGGGACGGGAGCCCCAGCATTTT
TRBD2	TRBV24-1	.	TRBJ2-3	CATSDLGARGGSDTQYF	TGTGCCACCAGTGATTTGGGGGCGCGCGGGGGGTCAGATACGCAGTATTTT
.	TRBV10-2	.	TRBJ2-7	CASSVLTGYEQYF	TGCGCCAGCAGTGTATTGACAGGCTACGAGCAGTACTTC
TRBD1	TRBV27	.	TRBJ1-2	CASTQEWQGVNYGYTF	TGTGCCAGCACCCAGGAGTGGCAGGGGGTCAACTATGGCTACACCTTC
.	TRBV6-1	few	TRBJ2-3	CASSEARWVASTDTQYF	TGTGCCAGCAGTGAAGCGCGATGGGTAGCGAGCACAGATACGCAGTATTTT
TRBD1	TRBV18	.	TRBJ1-5	CASQTGINQPQHF	TGTGCCAGCCAGACAGGGATCAATCAGCCCCAGCATTTT
.	TRBV9	.	TRBJ1-6	CASSPQGWNSPLHF	TGTGCCAGCAGCCCCCAGGGTTGGAATTCACCCCTCCACTTT
.	TRBV5-5	few	TRBJ2-2	CASSLQGGTGELFF	TGTGCCAGCAGCTTGCAGGGTGGCACCGGGGAGCTGTTTTTT
.	TRBV12-3/TRBV12-4	.	TRBJ2-5	CASSGGRRETQYF	TGTGCCAGCAGCGGGGGTCGGAGAGAGACCCAGTACTTC
TRBD1	TRBV2	.	TRBJ1-4	CASSGTGNEKLFF	TGTGCCAGCAGTGGGACAGGGAATGAAAAACTGTTTTTT
TRBD1	TRBV28	.	TRBJ2-5	CASRPPGTGDETQYF	TGTGCCAGCAGACCGCCCGGGACAGGGGATGAGACCCAGTACTTC
.	TRBV9	once	TRBJ2-5	CASSVTDTQETQYF	TGTGCCAGCAGCGTAACCGACACCCAAGAGACCCAGTACTTC
.	TRBV4-1	once	TRBJ2-3	CASSQVVAVGTQYF	TGCGCCAGCAGCCAAGTTGTAGCGGTGGGTACGCAGTATTTT
.	TRBV19	few	TRBJ2-1	CASSIGTGPGEQFF	TGTGCCAGTAGTATTGGAACAGGGCCAGGCGAGCAGTTCTTC
.	TRBV4-2	.	TRBJ1-2	CASSQTETYGYTF	TGTGCCAGCAGCCAAACAGAGACCTATGGCTACACCTTC
.	TRBV14	.	TRBJ1-1	CASSARGAYTEAFF	TGTGCCAGCAGTGCACGTGGGGCCTACACTGAAGCTTTCTTT
TRBD1	TRBV5-1	few	TRBJ1-2	CASRDSTEHYGYTF	TGCGCCAGCCGGGACAGCACCGAACACTATGGCTACACCTTC
.	TRBV4-1	.	TRBJ1-5	CASSQVLQVIPQPQHF	TGCGCCAGCAGCCAAGTCCTTCAGGTGATCCCTCAGCCCCAGCATTTT
.	TRBV4-1	.	TRBJ2-1	CASSQKAFDSSYNEQFF	TGCGCCAGCAGCCAAAAGGCCTTCGACAGCTCCTACAATGAGCAGTTCTTC
.	TRBV5-1	.	TRBJ2-5	CASSLDYYQETQYF	TGCGCCAGCAGCTTGGACTACTACCAAGAGACCCAGTACTTC
.	TRBV30	.	TRBJ1-2	CARYPSRSLDYGYTF	TGTGCCCGTTACCCTTCTAGGAGTTTGGACTATGGCTACACCTTC
.	TRBV30	.	TRBJ1-6	CAWSRVRSPLHF	TGTGCCTGGAGCCGGGTCCGCTCACCCCTCCACTTT
.	TRBV4-1	few	TRBJ1-1	CASSQQVRTEAFF	TGCGCCAGCAGCCAGCAGGTACGGACTGAAGCTTTCTTT
.	TRBV9	.	TRBJ2-3	CASSVDERRSTDTQYF	TGTGCCAGCAGCGTTGACGAGCGGCGATCCACAGATACGCAGTATTTT
.	TRBV27	.	TRBJ2-1	CASAPGHAIWDEQFF	TGTGCCAGTGCTCCGGGACATGCAATTTGGGATGAGCAGTTCTTC
.	TRBV30	.	TRBJ1-5	CAWGLVGQPQHF	TGTGCCTGGGGGTTGGTGGGCCAGCCCCAGCATTTT
.	TRBV10-3	.	TRBJ2-1	CAISESSRGRNEQFF	TGTGCCATCAGTGAGTCCTCCAGGGGAAGGAATGAGCAGTTCTTC
TRBD1	TRBV5-1	.	TRBJ2-7	CASSIGQVRSYEQYF	TGCGCCAGCAGCATCGGACAGGTGCGATCCTACGAGCAGTACTTC
TRBD2	TRBV11-2	.	TRBJ2-5	CASSPLLADQETQYF	TGTGCCAGCAGCCCACTACTAGCGGACCAAGAGACCCAGTACTTC
TRBD2	TRBV2	few	TRBJ2-5	CASSASGGREETQYF	TGTGCCAGCAGTGCTAGCGGGGGCCGTGAAGAGACCCAGTACTTC
.	TRBV18	.	TRBJ1-1	CASSPPGGEAFF	TGTGCCAGCTCACCGCCTGGAGGCGAAGCTTTCTTT
.	TRBV30	.	TRBJ1-4	CAWSWQGGEKLFF	TGTGCCTGGAGTTGGCAGGGCGGAGAAAAACTGTTTTTT
.	TRBV30	.	TRBJ2-3	CAWRAGPLSTDTQYF	TGTGCCTGGAGGGCAGGGCCCCTTAGCACAGATACGCAGTATTTT
.	TRBV19	.	TRBJ1-1	CASSIGVRNTEAFF	TGTGCCAGTAGTATAGGAGTGAGGAACACTGAAGCTTTCTTT
TRBD1	TRBV2	.	TRBJ2-7	CASSEPGQEQYF	TGTGCCAGCAGTGAACCGGGACAGGAGCAGTACTTC
.	TRBV6-1	.	TRBJ2-3	CASSEGGVGTDTQYF	TGTGCCAGCAGTGAAGGGGGGGTTGGCACAGATACGCAGTATTTT
.	TRBV4-1	.	TRBJ2-1	CASSQASGYVVNEQFF	TGCGCCAGCAGCCAAGCGTCAGGGTATGTGGTGAATGAGCAGTTCTTC